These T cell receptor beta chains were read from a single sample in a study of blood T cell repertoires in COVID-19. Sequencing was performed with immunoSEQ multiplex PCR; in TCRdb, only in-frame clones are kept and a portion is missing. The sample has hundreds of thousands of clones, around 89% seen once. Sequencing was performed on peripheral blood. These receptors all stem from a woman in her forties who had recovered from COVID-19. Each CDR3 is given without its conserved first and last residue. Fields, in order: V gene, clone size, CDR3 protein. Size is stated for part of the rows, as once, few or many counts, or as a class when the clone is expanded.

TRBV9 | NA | ASSVGLGASYNEQF
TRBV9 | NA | ASSVVPSGSADTQY
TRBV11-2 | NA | ASSLLGTVYNSPLH
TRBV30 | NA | AWGRGYQETQY
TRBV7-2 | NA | ASTPRDSYGYT
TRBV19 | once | ASSSVPGNTEAF
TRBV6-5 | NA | ASTRREGGEQF
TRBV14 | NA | ASSRLSYNEQF
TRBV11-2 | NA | ASSLGFSTYEQY
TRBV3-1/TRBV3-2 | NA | ASSPRDRNPYGYT
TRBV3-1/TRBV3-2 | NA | ASSHRTVDHGYT
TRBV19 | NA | ASSTGTANTGELF
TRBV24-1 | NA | ATATGSGAAF
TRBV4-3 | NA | ASSPDRNYGYT
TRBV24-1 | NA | ATSDAGRGGQETQY
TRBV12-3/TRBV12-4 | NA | ASSQYGYT
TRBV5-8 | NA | ASRPRDRGFPGANVLT
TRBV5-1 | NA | ASSLAGAGYSPLH
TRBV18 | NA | ASSPPNLSSGGGNTIY
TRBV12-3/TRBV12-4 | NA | ASTRGARQGYT
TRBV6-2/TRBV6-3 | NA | ASSGLAGGPGRAGELF
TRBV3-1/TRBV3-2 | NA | ASSLGEAGNTIY
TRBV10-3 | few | AIRGEGTGELF
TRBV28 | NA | ASSLSRSESYGYT
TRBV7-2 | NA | ASSLAAGGRYEQY
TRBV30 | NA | AWSVGYRGAEAF
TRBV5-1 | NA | ASSLGLAGGGEQF
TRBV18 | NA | ASSLTGELF
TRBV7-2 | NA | ASSLGAGQPQH
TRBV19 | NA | ASSPRGQGNEKLF
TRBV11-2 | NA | ASSSRLAGGLG
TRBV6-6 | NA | ASSEGTDRDGYT
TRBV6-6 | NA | ASSYGTSNDEQY
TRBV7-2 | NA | ASSLFNGKDRGGKLF
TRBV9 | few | ASSVGASGPYEQY
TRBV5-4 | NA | ASSPGGQGASGNTIY
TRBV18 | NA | ASSPRGSGQETQY
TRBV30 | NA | AWARGAIPNSPLH
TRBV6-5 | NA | ASSTPAGGNSPLH
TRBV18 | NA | ASSEDRGGQPQH
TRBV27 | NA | ASSYRGRGYGYT
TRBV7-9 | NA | ASSLRGVEGYT
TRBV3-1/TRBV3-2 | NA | ASSQDVRKVRVQY
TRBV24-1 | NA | ATSDGGAGQF
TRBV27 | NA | ASSLFAPTVGSYEQY
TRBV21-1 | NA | ASSDPGETQY
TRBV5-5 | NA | ASSWTGDINSPLH
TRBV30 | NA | AWSGGGGAETQY
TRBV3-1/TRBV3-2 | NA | ASSIPGAGGRNEQF
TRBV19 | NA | ASSIGYRGMGNTEAF
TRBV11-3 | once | ASSPTRIGTDTQY
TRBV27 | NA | ATIGARYGYT
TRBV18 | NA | ASAPGGRTGELF
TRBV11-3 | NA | ASSSDGLATDTQY
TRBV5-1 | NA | ASSPGQGQPQH
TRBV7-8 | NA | ASSPAVGSGHSYEQY
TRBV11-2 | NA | ASSQNGGISNEKLF
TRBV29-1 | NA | SVEDQEGYT
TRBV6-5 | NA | ASTQSGNYGYT